A single sample is the source of the 31 T cell receptor beta chains below, sequenced in a study of OX40 agonist ivuxolimab in advanced cancers. Measured with immunoSEQ multiplex PCR; TCRdb has only the in-frame clones, and not every one. The repertoire holds about 64,000 clones, with about four fifths as singletons. The material was CD4+ or CD8+ T cells sorted from blood, obtained in a trial of the OX40 agonist ivuxolimab. The receptors were sampled from an adult with an advanced solid tumor such as melanoma, head and neck, liver or kidney cancer.

This chain uses TRBV5-1 with TRBJ2-1; TRBD2 matches 7 bases. With 4 bases clipped from V and 0 bases from J, the junction kept 4 bases outside the gene matches. The germline CDR1 and CDR2 sequences are SGHRS and YFSETQ. The CDR3 runs 15 residues. The CDR3 DNA sequence: TGCGCCAGCAGCGTGCGGGGGTTCTCCTACAATGAGCAGTTCTTC. As protein: CASSVRGFSYNEQFF.

This clone was detected only once. This rearrangement joins TRBV29-1 to TRBJ1-2, with a possible D match to TRBD1 (5 bases). V shed 0 bases and J shed 8 bases, with 13 bases lying between them. CDR1 and CDR2 (germline): SQVTM, ANQGSEA. CDR3 length equals 13 residues. The CDR3 region is CSVEDREVRGYTF. CDR3 nucleotide sequence: TGCAGCGTTGAAGACAGGGAAGTGAGAGGCTACACCTTC.

The rearrangement uses TRBV5-1 and TRBJ1-1; D is unclear. The CDR3 totals 12 residues. V lost 4 bases and J 1 base, leaving 5 bases between the germline ends. CDR1 SGHRS and CDR2 YFSETQ come from the germline V gene. The CDR3 DNA reads TGCGCCAGCAGCCAGAGGAACACTGAAGCTTTCTTT. This translates into CASSQRNTEAFF.

This rearrangement joins TRBV5-5 to TRBJ2-1, with 8 positions matching TRBD2. Trimming cost V 0 bases and J 8 bases; bases outside gene matches: 7. CDR1 SGHKS and CDR2 YYEKEE come from the germline V gene (reference sequence). The CDR3 contains 15 residues. CDR3 nucleotide sequence: TGTGCCAGCAGCTTGGGACTAGCGCCAAGCGATGAGCAGTTCTTC. It is translated as CASSLGLAPSDEQFF. Complete variable domain (other parts from reference TRBV5-5 and TRBJ2-1): DAGVTQSPTHLIKTRGQQVTLRCSPISGHKSVSWYQQVLGQGPQFIFQYYEKEERGRGNFPDRFSARQFPNYSSELNVNALLLGDSALYLCASSLGLAPSDEQFFGPGTRLTVL.

This chain connects TRBV6-5 to TRBJ1-2, with a weak D call TRBD1 (5 bases). V shed 6 bases and J shed 4 bases, with 15 bases lying between them. CDR3 length: 14 amino acids. Germline assignment: CDR1 MNHEY and CDR2 SVGAGI. The CDR3 region has the DNA TGTGCCAGCAGAAATCACAGGAGTCCCTATGGCTACACCTTC. It specifies CASRNHRSPYGYTF.

The rearrangement uses TRBV4-1 and TRBJ1-4; D perhaps matches TRBD1 (5 bases). Germline V gives CDR1 MGHRA, CDR2 YSYEKL. CDR3 size: 13 residues. Trimming stripped 4 bases from V and 8 bases from J, with 11 bases between. CDR3 sequence (DNA): TGCGCCAGCAGCCTAACAGGAAGGGAAAAACTGTTTTTT. The encoded protein is CASSLTGREKLFF.

The chain's CDR3 is CASSPPVGTGAGIGYTF. The CDR3 DNA reads as TGTGCCAGCTCACCACCAGTAGGGACAGGGGCTGGTATCGGCTACACCTTC. This chain connects TRBV18 to TRBJ1-2; 10 nucleotides align to TRBD1. CDR3 length: 17 residues. Per germline, CDR1 KGHSH and CDR2 LQKENI. V shed 0 bases and J 8 bases; nucleotides not matched to a gene: 12.

V usage is TRBV19 and J usage is TRBJ2-7, with TRBD1 matching 8 bases. The J segment lost 4 bases and the V segment lost 4 bases, leaving 9 bases of the junction unmatched. The CDR3 length is 15 residues. Germline V gives CDR1 LNHDA, CDR2 SQIVND (reference sequence). The CDR3 DNA reads TGTGCCAGTAGTAGTACCGGGACAGGAGGATACGAGCAGTACTTC. It translates to CASSSTGTGGYEQYF. Variable domain in full (rest from reference TRBV19 and TRBJ2-7): DGGITQSPKYLFRKEGQNVTLSCEQNLNHDAMYWYRQDPGQGLRLIYYSQIVNDFQKGDIAEGYSVSREKKESFPLTVTSAQKNPTAFYLCASSSTGTGGYEQYFGPGTRLTVT.

This chain uses TRBV5-1 with TRBJ1-1, with a tentative D call TRBD1 (5 bases). CDR3 length equals 13 residues. V was trimmed by 4 bases and J by 5 bases, leaving 12 bases between them. In germline, CDR1 is SGHRS, CDR2 YFSETQ. CDR3 in amino acids: CASSQSWGTEAFF. Here the CDR3 DNA reads TGCGCCAGCAGCCAATCGTGGGGGACTGAAGCTTTCTTT. The whole variable domain, filled in from reference TRBV5-1 and TRBJ1-1, reads KAGVTQTPRYLIKTRGQQVTLSCSPISGHRSVSWYQQTPGQGLQFLFEYFSETQRNKGNFPGRFSGRQFSNSRSEMNVSTLELGDSALYLCASSQSWGTEAFFGQGTRLTVV.

The chain recombines TRBV27 with TRBJ2-3, with 11 bases fitting TRBD2. This CDR3 has 12 residues. The ends lost 8 bases at V and 6 bases at J; junction bases unmatched: 1. CDR1 is MNHEY and CDR2 is SMNVEV in the germline V gene (reference sequence). CDR3: CASLAGGDTQYF. DNA for the CDR3: TGTGCCAGCTTAGCGGGGGGGGATACGCAGTATTTT.

The J gene is TRBJ2-1, the V gene TRBV7-9; D is possibly TRBD2 (6 bases). Trimming pared 4 bases from V and 5 bases from J, leaving 15 bases between. The length of the CDR3 is 15 residues. CDR1 is SEHNR and CDR2 is FQNEAQ in the germline V gene (reference sequence). CDR3 sequence (DNA): TGTGCCAGCAGCTGGGGGGTAGGGGATAACAATGAGCAGTTCTTC. Translating it yields CASSWGVGDNNEQFF.

The chain employs TRBV7-3 and TRBJ2-2, with D possibly TRBD1 on 6 matching bases. Germline V gives CDR1 SGHTA, CDR2 FQGTGA. This CDR3 is 16 amino acids long. V lost 1 base, J lost 3 bases, and 12 bases lay in between. CDR3 bases: TGTGCCAGCAGCTTAATTTCAGGGGTTGACACCGGGGAGCTGTTTTTT. Its protein product is CASSLISGVDTGELFF.

The chain carries TRBV4-2 and TRBJ1-2; possibly TRBD1 for D (6 bases). Looked up from germline, CDR1 is LGHNA and CDR2 is YNFKEQ. This CDR3 is built from 14 residues. Between the trimmed V and J ends, which lost 0 bases and 5 bases, there was a span of 10 bases. In DNA form, the CDR3 reads TGTGCCAGCAGCCAAGATTTAGGGGGTTATGGCTACACCTTC. It is translated as CASSQDLGGYGYTF.

A few counts support this clone. The rearrangement links TRBV5-1 to TRBJ1-2; 7 bases fit TRBD1. J gave up 8 bases and V 4 bases, and 8 bases lay outside the gene matches. CDR3 length equals 13 residues. From germline, CDR1 is SGHRS and CDR2 YFSETQ. CDR3 loop: CASSQTPGGGYTF. The CDR3 coding sequence is TGCGCCAGCAGCCAAACTCCAGGGGGAGGCTACACCTTC.

The chain uses TRBV6-1 and TRBJ2-7, with 7 bases identical to TRBD1. Germline CDR1 MNHNS, CDR2 SASEGT. Unmatched junction bases numbered 5, after V lost 1 base and J lost 2 bases. The CDR3 has 15 amino acids. Here the CDR3 DNA reads TGTGCCAGCAGTGAAGTAGGGGGCAGGCCCTACGAGCAGTACTTC. Its translation is CASSEVGGRPYEQYF.

This clone has only one observation. The chain joins TRBV2 to TRBJ1-1; D gene uncertain. Germline CDR1 is SNHLY and CDR2 is FYNNEI. The CDR3 sequence is 15 residues long. V was pared by 5 bases and J by 0 bases, with 13 bases between. CDR3 in amino acids: CASSYIQAMNTEAFF. CDR3 coding DNA: TGTGCCAGCAGTTACATCCAGGCGATGAACACTGAAGCTTTCTTT. Supplemented by reference TRBV2 and TRBJ1-1, the full variable domain reads EPEVTQTPSHQVTQMGQEVILRCVPISNHLYFYWYRQILGQKVEFLVSFYNNEISEKSEIFDDQFSVERPDGSNFTLKIRSTKLEDSAMYFCASSYIQAMNTEAFFGQGTRLTVV.

Written as DNA, the CDR3 is TGTGCCAGCAGCTTCCTAGCGGGAGTCCCCTACAATGAGCAGTTCTTC. This translates into CASSFLAGVPYNEQFF. The chain links TRBV5-6 to TRBJ2-1, with TRBD2 matching 10 bases. The CDR3 totals 16 residues. V lost 2 bases, J lost 2 bases, and 4 bases stayed unmatched. Germline V CDR1 and CDR2: SGHDT, YYEEEE.

V usage is TRBV5-4 and J usage is TRBJ1-6, with a possible D match to TRBD1 (5 bases). Germline V gene sequence: CDR1 SGHNT, CDR2 YYREEE (reference sequence). Trimming left V 4 bases short and J 6 bases short, with 14 bases between. This CDR3 comprises 15 residues. The CDR3 DNA is TGTGCCAGCAGCCCCGGGACCGGCGGTAATTCACCCCTCCACTTT. Translation: CASSPGTGGNSPLHF.

This chain uses TRBV6-5 with TRBJ1-1; no definite D call. With 6 bases removed from V and 4 bases from J, the gap between germline ends came to 18 bases. The CDR3 has 15 residues. The V gene's germline CDR1 is MNHEY and CDR2 SVGAGI. Written as DNA, the CDR3 is TGTGCCAGCAGCCGACTTCAGGATTTGAGCACTGAAGCTTTCTTT. As protein: CASSRLQDLSTEAFF.

The rearrangement uses TRBV4-3 and TRBJ2-7; 8 nucleotides line up with TRBD1. Looked up from germline, CDR1 is LGHNA and CDR2 is YSLEER. The V segment lost 1 base and the J segment 7 bases; nucleotides outside the gene matches: 9. This CDR3 contains 15 residues. The CDR3 nucleotides read TGCGCCAGCAGCCAAGGAATCGGCAGGGGGCTGGAGCAGTACTTC. Amino acid sequence: CASSQGIGRGLEQYF.

This clone was observed a few times. J is TRBJ2-7 and V is TRBV19, with D hard to call. This CDR3 is built from 15 residues. Trimming took 1 base from V and 3 from J, leaving 13 bases between them. In germline, CDR1 is LNHDA, CDR2 SQIVND (reference sequence). CDR3 nucleotides: TGTGCCAGTAGTATAGGTGGGGTTAATAACTACGAGCAGTACTTC. This codes for CASSIGGVNNYEQYF.

This clone was picked up a small number of times. In DNA, the CDR3 is TGCGCCAGCAGTCACACGGACCCGACAAGCACAGATACGCAGTATTTT. As protein: CASSHTDPTSTDTQYF. This chain connects TRBV23-1 to TRBJ2-3; D call uncertain. TRBV23-1 is reported as an ORF; its role is uncertain. V lost 3 bases to trimming and J lost 0 bases, with 13 bases between them. The CDR3 runs 16 residues.

The chain carries TRBV5-1 and TRBJ1-2, with TRBD1 matching over 9 bases. This CDR3 has 14 residues. CDR1 and CDR2 (germline): SGHRS, YFSETQ. J lost 8 bases, V lost 2 bases, and 7 bases had no gene match. CDR3 DNA sequence: TGCGCCAGCAGCTTTCCGGACAGGGGTGGAGGCTACACCTTC. This sequence encodes CASSFPDRGGGYTF.

The V and J genes are TRBV5-1 and TRBJ2-2; D gene uncertain. The CDR3 runs to 14 residues. Germline V lookup: CDR1 SGHRS, CDR2 YFSETQ. V lost 2 bases and J 1 base, leaving 6 bases between the germline ends. The CDR3: CASSFPGNTGELFF. The DNA of the CDR3 is TGCGCCAGCAGCTTCCCCGGGAACACCGGGGAGCTGTTTTTT.

The chain carries TRBV11-3 and TRBJ2-2, with D perhaps TRBD1 or TRBD2 (5 bases each). V gave up 6 bases and J gave up 6 bases, with 20 bases separating them. The CDR3 loop spans 16 amino acids. CDR1 is SGHNT and CDR2 is YENEEA in the germline V gene. The CDR3: CASRFEGWRFSGELFF. In nucleotides, the CDR3 is TGTGCCAGCAGATTCGAGGGGTGGAGATTTTCCGGGGAGCTGTTTTTT.

The chain links TRBV9 to TRBJ1-6; D is possibly TRBD1 (5 bases). The length of the CDR3 is 15 residues. Germline values: CDR1 SGDLS, CDR2 YYNGEE. Trimming left V 4 bases short and J 7 bases short, with 15 bases between. The CDR3 here is CASSNIRGGNSPLHF. CDR3 bases: TGTGCCAGCAGCAATATTCGGGGGGGAAATTCACCCCTCCACTTT.

The chain uses TRBV28 and TRBJ1-1; 8 bases line up with TRBD1. Germline V CDR1 and CDR2: MDHEN, SYDVKM. V lost 8 bases to trimming and J lost 4 bases; unmatched junction nucleotides: 9. This CDR3 is built from 14 residues. In DNA, the CDR3 is TGTGCCAGCCCGAGCGGGACAGGCGGCACTGAAGCTTTCTTT. It translates to CASPSGTGGTEAFF.

The V call is TRBV7-9, the J call TRBJ2-5, with 7 bases identical to TRBD1. The DNA end is a closer match to TRBJ2-7, so the J assignment may be wrong. The CDR3 totals 15 residues. CDR1 SEHNR and CDR2 FQNEAQ come from the germline V gene (reference sequence). The chain's CDR3 is CASSPSTGTTYEQYF. The CDR3 bases are TGTGCCAGCAGCCCGTCGACAGGGACGACTTACGAGCAGTACTTC.

The chain is built from TRBV7-3 and TRBJ2-2, with TRBD2 matching over 7 bases. The CDR3 runs 15 residues. Germline CDR1 is SGHTA and CDR2 is FQGTGA. After removal of 4 bases from V and 0 bases from J, the junction contained 2 bases not matched to a gene. The DNA for the CDR3 is TGTGCCAGCAGCTCTAGCGGCCCGAACACCGGGGAGCTGTTTTTT. This gives the protein CASSSSGPNTGELFF.

J is TRBJ1-1 and V is TRBV27, with D possibly being TRBD1 (5 bases). V shed 3 bases and J shed 1 base, with 15 bases lying between them. The CDR3 runs 16 residues. Germline V lookup: CDR1 MNHEY, CDR2 SMNVEV (reference sequence). The chain's CDR3 is CASSFSLGGANTEAFF. CDR3 bases: TGTGCCAGCAGTTTTTCCCTGGGGGGAGCGAACACTGAAGCTTTCTTT.

The chain joins TRBV2 to TRBJ1-5; no firm D call. This CDR3 has 13 residues. Looked up from germline, CDR1 is SNHLY and CDR2 is FYNNEI. Trimming cost V 7 bases and J 3 bases, with 10 bases left between them. CDR3 sequence: CASMLGINQPQHF. In DNA form, the CDR3 reads TGTGCCAGCATGCTAGGGATCAATCAGCCCCAGCATTTT. The full variable domain, its missing parts supplied by reference TRBV2 and TRBJ1-5, is EPEVTQTPSHQVTQMGQEVILRCVPISNHLYFYWYRQILGQKVEFLVSFYNNEISEKSEIFDDQFSVERPDGSNFTLKIRSTKLEDSAMYFCASMLGINQPQHFGDGTRLSIL.